Following are 24 T cell receptor beta chains from one sample sequenced in a study of CD8+CD57+ T cells in acquired aplastic anemia. Patients picked for sequencing had shown CD8+CD57+ cell expansion detected by flow cytometry. Profiling of TCR beta VDJ combinations and CDR3 sequences used genomic DNA as template. MiXCR, run by TCRdb on the reads, gives a single entry per CDR3 protein. The sample lists around 250,000 distinct CDR3 sequences, less than 85% occurring once. Input material: sorted CD4+, CD8+, or CD8+CD57+ T cells (not recorded which) from PBMCs. These receptors all stem from a human donor with aplastic anemia.

The genes are TRBV7-8 and TRBJ2-7, with 9 bases matching TRBD2. The germline V gene encodes CDR1 SGHVS and CDR2 FQNEAQ. The CDR3 spans 17 residues. The ends lost 5 bases at V and 2 bases at J; junction bases unmatched: 13. CDR3 nucleotide sequence: TGTGCCAGCAGCCAAGCGGCTAGCGGGGACACTCCCTACGAGCAGTACTTC. Encoded protein: CASSQAASGDTPYEQYF. The variable domain in full, completed from reference TRBV7-8 and TRBJ2-7, reads GAGVSQSPRYKVAKRGQDVALRCDPISGHVSLFWYQQALGQGPEFLTYFQNEAQLDKSGLPSDRFFAERPEGSVSTLKIQRTQQEDSAVYLCASSQAASGDTPYEQYFGPGTRLTVT.

Of note for this clonotype: Compared with germline, one end of the junction differs, possibly owing to a read error. The chain joins TRBV7-8 to TRBJ1-6; no firm D call. This CDR3 has 15 amino acids. Germline V gene sequence: CDR1 SGHVS, CDR2 FQNEAQ. DNA of the CDR3: TGTGTCAGCAGCTCCGCGAGCTCCCGTAATTCGCCCTTCCACTTT. Amino acid sequence: CVSSSASSRNSPFHF.

The V and J genes are TRBV7-9 and TRBJ2-7; 9 bases align to TRBD2. Looked up from germline, CDR1 is SEHNR and CDR2 is FQNEAQ (reference sequence). J gave up 4 bases and V 3 bases, and 16 bases lay outside the gene matches. The CDR3 contains 18 residues. Written as DNA, the CDR3 is TGTGCCAGCAGCTTTCAACCAAGCGGGGGGAGCGATGAGTACGAGCAGTACGTC. Residues: CASSFQPSGGSDEYEQYV.

V gene TRBV7-6 combines with J gene TRBJ2-7, with D possibly TRBD2 on 5 matching bases. In germline, CDR1 is SGHVS, CDR2 FNYEAQ. V lost 5 bases and J lost 2, with 16 bases in between. The CDR3 covers 15 residues. The CDR3 sequence: CASSLLGGGTYEQYF. In DNA, the CDR3 is TGTGCCAGCAGCCTACTCGGAGGCGGAACCTACGAGCAGTACTTC. Based on the CDR3 plus reference TRBV7-6 and TRBJ2-7, the full variable domain is GAGVSQSPRYKVTKRGQDVALRCDPISGHVSLYWYRQALGQGPEFLTYFNYEAQQDKSGLPNDRFSAERPEGSISTLTIQRTEQRDSAMYRCASSLLGGGTYEQYFGPGTRLTVT.

As for this clonotype: The conserved final phenylalanine or tryptophan is absent from the CDR3, which likely points to a read error. Because the CDR3's place on the DNA is in doubt, the DNA is left out and the CDR3 is given as listed by TCRdb. The V gene is TRBV7-9, the J gene TRBJ2-3; the table calls TRBD2, which could not be checked here. The germline CDR1 and CDR2 sequences are SEHNR and FQNEAQ (reference sequence). The CDR3 has 13 amino acids, counting both end residues. CDR3 sequence: CASSFERGGGHDE.

V gene TRBV7-9 combines with J gene TRBJ2-7, with 10 bases lining up with TRBD2. V lost 3 bases to trimming and J lost 7 bases; unmatched junction nucleotides: 15. Germline V gives CDR1 SEHNR, CDR2 FQNEAQ (reference sequence). The CDR3 totals 17 residues. The CDR3 bases are TGTGCCAGCAGCTTTCAACGAAGCGGGGGGGGGGTTGAGGAGCAGTACTTC. It specifies CASSFQRSGGGVEEQYF.

The chain combines TRBV15 with TRBJ2-7; TRBD1 might be the D (5 bases). Deletions cut 6 bases from V and 5 bases from J, with 17 bases between. The CDR3 is made up of 14 amino acids. CDR1 and CDR2 (germline): LNHNV, YYDKDF (reference sequence). The chain's CDR3 is CATSETDMVDEQYF. For the CDR3, the DNA is TGTGCCACCAGTGAGACAGACATGGTGGACGAGCAGTACTTC.

With regard to this clonotype: Because the CDR3 is missing its conserved closing phenylalanine or tryptophan, this is likely a read error. The DNA is left out, because the CDR3 cannot be placed on it with certainty; the CDR3 is given as TCRdb lists it. The genes are TRBV7-9 and TRBJ2-2. The CDR3 region is 13 residues in length, termini included. The germline V gene encodes CDR1 SEHNR and CDR2 FQNEAQ (reference sequence). CDR3 protein: CASSFHRSGGLDD.

The chain joins TRBV11-2 to TRBJ2-3; the D is unclear. The V end lost 5 bases, the J end lost 4 bases, and 10 bases lay between the germline ends. This CDR3 spans 13 amino acids. In germline, CDR1 is SGHAT, CDR2 FQNNGV. The CDR3 reads CASSPDCADTQYF. DNA for the CDR3: TGTGCCAGCAGCCCCGACTGCGCAGATACGCAGTATTTT.

Concerning this clonotype itself: In this CDR3 the conserved last residue, phenylalanine or tryptophan, is missing, so a read error is likely. The chain has TRBV12-5 and TRBJ2-5; D might be TRBD1 (5 bases). The V end lost 10 bases, the J end lost 2 bases, and 17 bases lay between the germline ends. Germline assignment: CDR1 LGHNT and CDR2 FRNRAP. The CDR3 has 14 amino acids. The CDR3 region is CATSTGSEQETQYS. The CDR3 DNA reads as TGTGCTACCAGCACAGGCAGCGAGCAAGAGACCCAGTACTCC.

At least ten counts were recorded for this clonotype. The gene calls are TRBV24-1 and TRBJ1-5; 9 bases align to TRBD1. Losses at the gene ends were 8 bases for V and 2 bases for J; bases not matched to a gene: 3. The germline gives CDR1 KGHDR, CDR2 SFDVKD. This CDR3 has 14 amino acids. CDR3 nucleotides: TGTGCCACCATGGGACAGGGACGCAATCAGCCCCAGCATTTT. This translates into CATMGQGRNQPQHF.

The chain joins TRBV7-9 to TRBJ1-6, with D possibly TRBD1 on 5 matching bases. This CDR3 spans 14 amino acids. In germline, CDR1 is SEHNR, CDR2 FQNEAQ (reference sequence). Trimming removed 6 bases at V and 13 bases at J, with 19 bases between. CDR3 nucleotide sequence: TGTGCCAGCAGTATAGACAGAGGGCAAGCTCCCCTCCACTTT. It codes for CASSIDRGQAPLHF.

Remarks on this clonotype: The CDR3 does not close with the conserved phenylalanine or tryptophan, likely indicating a read error. It is unclear where the CDR3 begins or ends on the DNA, so no DNA is shown, and the CDR3 is as TCRdb lists it. This rearrangement joins TRBV7-9 to TRBJ2-3. The CDR3 numbers 13 amino acids, ends counted. CDR1 and CDR2 (germline): SEHNR, FQNEAQ (reference sequence). CDR3 loop: CASGFGGTDTRYL.

The V call is TRBV2, the J call TRBJ2-3, with D perhaps given as TRBD1 or TRBD2 (6 bases each). Germline V gene data show CDR1 as SNHLY and CDR2 as FYNNEI. The CDR3 runs to 13 residues. The V and J ends lost 8 bases and 14 bases respectively, with 23 bases between them. This chain's CDR3 is CASGAGGTGTGYF. CDR3 DNA sequence: TGTGCCAGCGGGGCCGGGGGCACAGGTACGGGGTATTTT.

This clonotype has just one count. Likely a read error: the CDR3 ends without its conserved phenylalanine or tryptophan. The DNA is omitted, as the CDR3 cannot be located on it reliably, and the CDR3 follows TCRdb's listing. CDR3 amino acids: CASSLAQTGQIGYTFGS. V gene TRBV6-2 or TRBV6-3 combines with J gene TRBJ1-4; whether TRBD1, the table's D call, matches the DNA was not checked. The CDR3 length equals 17 residues, ends included. Per germline, CDR1 MNHEY and CDR2 SVGEGT.

A note on this clonotype: A single base separates this from a much larger clone, so it may be a read error. No DNA is shown, since the ends of the CDR3 on it are uncertain; the CDR3 is the one TCRdb lists. V is TRBV11-2 and J is TRBJ2-3; the table gives TRBD2 as D, unverified against the DNA. The CDR3 sequence runs 14 residues, both termini included. Germline-derived CDR1 and CDR2 are SGHAT and FQNNGV. This chain's CDR3 is CASSWGGGSNYDYF.

The chain combines TRBV7-2 with TRBJ2-1; 7 bases match TRBD2. In germline, CDR1 is SGHTA, CDR2 FQGNSA. This CDR3 contains 16 residues. The trim removed 4 bases at V and 9 bases at J, leaving 15 bases unmatched. The CDR3 nucleotides are TGTGCCAGCAGCTGGCAAAGAGGCGGGGACTATGGTGAGCAGTTCTTC. As protein: CASSWQRGGDYGEQFF.

The chain couples TRBV9 to TRBJ1-2; TRBD1 matches at 7 bases. V shed 4 bases and J 0 bases; nucleotides not matched to a gene: 6. Germline CDR1 and CDR2: SGDLS and YYNGEE. CDR3 length: 15 amino acids. The CDR3 loop reads CASSPQGKANYGYTF. As DNA, the CDR3 is TGTGCCAGCAGCCCACAGGGGAAAGCTAACTATGGCTACACCTTC.

V gene TRBV9 combines with J gene TRBJ2-5, with D possibly TRBD1 on 6 matching bases. Trimming left V 4 bases short and J 3 bases short, with 16 bases between. Germline V gene lookup returns CDR1 SGDLS and CDR2 YYNGEE. This CDR3 contains 15 residues. CDR3 residues: CASSPGQGTKETQYF. CDR3 coding DNA: TGTGCCAGCAGCCCAGGCCAGGGGACAAAAGAGACCCAGTACTTC.

As to this clonotype: At one end the junction does not follow the germline gene, possibly because of a read error. The V call is TRBV24-1, the J call TRBJ2-1, with D possibly TRBD1 on 5 matching bases. In germline, CDR1 is KGHDR, CDR2 SFDVKD. The CDR3 is made up of 15 amino acids. The CDR3 reads CATSKLTGAYDEQFF. The CDR3, as DNA: TGTGCCACCAGTAAACTTACAGGAGCGTACGATGAGCAGTTTTTT.

Concerning this clonotype: One junction end disagrees with the germline gene, perhaps due to a read error. The chain uses TRBV7-9 and TRBJ2-7; D possibly matches TRBD1 or TRBD2 (7 bases each). This CDR3 contains 14 residues. CDR1 is SEHNR, CDR2 FQNEAQ, per germline (reference sequence). CDR3 residues: CASSIQGGNTEAFF. The CDR3 DNA follows: TGTGCCAGCAGCATCCAGGGGGGGAATACTGAAGCTTTCTTC.

Comment on this clonotype: At one of its ends the junction is not consistent with the germline gene, which may arise from a read error. This chain links TRBV7-8 with TRBJ2-7; D tentatively fits TRBD1 or TRBD2 (5 bases each). Germline CDR1 and CDR2: SGHVS and FQNEAQ. There are 14 residues in the CDR3. The CDR3 bases are TGTGCCTGCAGGGAGATTAACAGTACCTACGAGCAGTACTTC. This translates into CACREINSTYEQYF.

This chain connects TRBV5-5 to TRBJ2-2, with 7 bases fitting TRBD1. In germline, CDR1 is SGHKS, CDR2 YYEKEE (reference sequence). With 0 bases clipped from V and 6 bases from J, the junction kept 2 bases outside the gene matches. The CDR3 runs 14 residues. The CDR3 DNA is TGTGCCAGCAGCTTGGACAGGGGTTCCGGGGAGCTGTTTTTT. It specifies CASSLDRGSGELFF.

Ten or more counts support this clonotype. The V call is TRBV13, the J call TRBJ2-7; 8 bases map to TRBD1. Germline V gene data show CDR1 as PRHDT and CDR2 as FYEKMQ (reference sequence). This CDR3 has 13 residues. V lost 5 bases, J lost 3 bases, and 3 bases stayed unmatched. In DNA, the CDR3 is TGTGCCAGCAGCCACGGGACAGGCTACGAGCAGTACTTC. It codes for CASSHGTGYEQYF.